Following are 8 T cell receptor beta chains from one sample sequenced in a study of blood T cell repertoires in COVID-19. Clones were sequenced by immunoSEQ multiplex PCR, and TCRdb holds only the in-frame ones, with some missing. The table records roughly 200,000 clones, about nine tenths of them present only once. The sequenced material came from PBMCs or T cells enriched from blood (not recorded which). The origin of the receptors is a woman aged 45-65 years in a cohort exposed to, infected with or recovered from COVID-19 (not recorded which).

The chain employs TRBV11-2 and TRBJ1-6; no definite D call. CDR1 and CDR2 (germline): SGHAT, FQNNGV. V gave up 1 base and J gave up 8 bases, with 9 bases separating them. CDR3 size: 14 residues. In nucleotides, the CDR3 is TGTGCCAGCAGCTTAGCCGCGTTCCATTCACCCCTCCACTTT. Its translation: CASSLAAFHSPLHF.

The chain joins TRBV10-2 to TRBJ1-2, with 7 bases matching TRBD1. Unmatched junction bases numbered 11, after V lost 0 bases and J lost 1 base. Germline CDR1 reads WSHSY; CDR2 reads SAAADI. This CDR3 comprises 18 residues. DNA for the CDR3: TGCGCCAGCAGTGAGTCGGTATCCGAGGGGGCGTATAACTATGGCTACACCTTC. Protein: CASSESVSEGAYNYGYTF.

This clone was found once. J is TRBJ1-5 and V is TRBV21-1; the table calls TRBD1, which could not be checked here. TRBV21-1 is a known pseudogene. The CDR3 spans 11 residues. In DNA, the CDR3 is TGTGCCAGCAGCAACAGGCGCCCCGGGCATTTT. Translating gives CASSNRRPGHF.

This CDR3 reads CASSELASGRETQYF. In nucleotides, the CDR3 is TGTGCCAGCAGTGAATTGGCTAGCGGTAGGGAGACCCAGTACTTC. This chain connects TRBV2 to TRBJ2-5; 7 positions match TRBD2. V shed 2 bases, J shed 5 bases, and the junction held 8 bases outside the gene matches. The germline gives CDR1 SNHLY, CDR2 FYNNEI. This CDR3 spans 15 amino acids.

The chain links TRBV11-3 to TRBJ2-3, with a possible D match to TRBD2 (5 bases). The ends were cut back, 1 base at V and 3 bases at J, with 5 bases in the middle. Germline CDR1 reads SGHNT; CDR2 reads YENEEA. This CDR3 has 13 amino acids. This chain's CDR3 is CASSLGGTDTQYF. CDR3 DNA: TGTGCCAGCAGCTTAGGAGGGACAGATACGCAGTATTTT.

V is TRBV24-1 and J is TRBJ2-1; TRBD1 is a possible D gene (6 bases). Germline assignment: CDR1 KGHDR and CDR2 SFDVKD. This CDR3 has 13 residues. Trimming removed 4 bases at V and 9 bases at J, with 12 bases between. This CDR3 reads CATSETDRIEQFF. The CDR3 bases are TGTGCCACCAGTGAAACCGACAGGATTGAGCAGTTCTTC.

The genes are TRBV10-3 and TRBJ2-1; TRBD2 matches 10 bases. CDR1 is ENHRY, CDR2 SYGVKD, per germline. J gave up 6 bases and V 4 bases, and 6 bases lay outside the gene matches. The CDR3 covers 15 residues. As DNA, the CDR3 is TGTGCCATCAGTGCGGAGCGGGGGGGCCGCAATGAGCAGTTCTTC. Its translation: CAISAERGGRNEQFF.

This clone is a singleton in its sample. The genes are TRBV4-1 and TRBJ1-6; 10 nucleotides match TRBD1. This CDR3 is built from 17 residues. V lost 1 base, J lost 5 bases, and 5 bases stayed unmatched. CDR1 is MGHRA and CDR2 is YSYEKL in the germline V gene. The CDR3 loop is CASSQGPGQGNNSPLHF. The DNA for the CDR3 is TGCGCCAGCAGCCAAGGTCCGGGACAGGGGAATAATTCACCCCTCCACTTT.